The rows below give T cell receptor beta chains drawn from one sample of a study. In TCRdb, the multiplex PCR reads were re-called with MiXCR into one record per CDR3 protein. The repertoire includes 600 to 750 distinct CDR3 sequences, 28% of them detected once, and less than 20% sits in the top ten. The sample consisted of tumor-infiltrating naive CD4+ T cells sorted from the breast tumor. These receptors were collected from a female donor with breast cancer. CDR3s include the opening cysteine and the closing phenylalanine or tryptophan. Fields, in order: CDR3 protein, CDR3 DNA, V gene, J gene, D gene, clone size. A D gene is named only where the DNA matches it firmly. The size field is filled for only some rows; it gives once, few, many or a size class.

CDR3: CASAQEFATGFYGYTF; DNA: TGTGCCAGCGCACAAGAGTTCGCTACGGGATTCTATGGCTACACCTTC; V: TRBV12-3/TRBV12-4; J: TRBJ1-2; D: NA; size: NA
CDR3: CASSSFGTGAAIGGYTF; DNA: TGTGCCAGCAGTTCCTTCGGGACAGGGGCCGCCATCGGTGGCTACACCTTC; V: TRBV12-3/TRBV12-4; J: TRBJ1-2; D: TRBD1; size: hyperexpanded
CDR3: CASGDLVTPLGHGYTF; DNA: TGTGCCAGCGGTGACCTCGTAACCCCTTTGGGCCATGGCTACACCTTC; V: TRBV12-3/TRBV12-4; J: TRBJ1-2; D: NA; size: NA
CDR3: CAGSSTGAGGCTF; DNA: TGTGCCGGCAGCTCAACAGGGGCGGGTGGCTGCACCTTC; V: TRBV12-3/TRBV12-4; J: TRBJ1-2; D: TRBD1; size: NA
CDR3: CASSRSTVLYGYTF; DNA: TGTGCCAGCAGTCGATCCACAGTACTCTATGGCTACACCTTC; V: TRBV12-3/TRBV12-4; J: TRBJ1-2; D: NA; size: hyperexpanded
CDR3: CASSQTVSSGHTF; DNA: TGCGCCAGCAGCCAGACTGTATCCTCTGGCCACACCTTC; V: TRBV12-3/TRBV12-4; J: TRBJ1-2; D: NA; size: NA
CDR3: CASSLLGDYGYTF; DNA: TGTGCCAGCAGTTTATTAGGTGACTATGGCTACACCTTC; V: TRBV12-3/TRBV12-4; J: TRBJ1-2; D: NA; size: few
CDR3: CASSLRDSPGYGYTF; DNA: TGTGCCAGTAGCCTCCGGGACTCCCCAGGGTATGGCTACACCTTC; V: TRBV12-3/TRBV12-4; J: TRBJ1-2; D: NA; size: NA
CDR3: CASSILLSYGYTF; DNA: TGTGCCAGCAGTATACTCCTGAGCTATGGCTACACCTTC; V: TRBV12-3/TRBV12-4; J: TRBJ1-2; D: NA; size: NA
CDR3: CAGTQQGYGYTF; DNA: TGTGCCGGCACTCAACAGGGATACGGCTACACCTTC; V: TRBV12-3/TRBV12-4; J: TRBJ1-2; D: NA; size: NA
CDR3: CASSQKLVGYTF; DNA: TGTGCCAGCAGTCAAAAGCTGGTTGGCTACACCTTC; V: TRBV12-3/TRBV12-4; J: TRBJ1-2; D: NA; size: large
CDR3: CASSPNTEAFF; DNA: TGTGCCAGCAGTCCGAACACTGAAGCTTTCTTT; V: TRBV12-3/TRBV12-4; J: TRBJ1-1; D: NA; size: NA
CDR3: CASSLQESYGHTF; DNA: TGTGCCAGCAGTTTACAGGAGAGCTATGGCCACACCTTC; V: TRBV12-3/TRBV12-4; J: TRBJ1-2; D: NA; size: few
CDR3: CASGLVDYGYTF; DNA: TGTGCTAGTGGTTTGGTAGACTATGGCTACACCTTC; V: TRBV12-5; J: TRBJ1-2; D: NA; size: medium-sized
CDR3: CASSLDRTYYTF; DNA: TGTGCCAGCAGTCTCGACAGGACGTACTACACCTTC; V: TRBV12-3/TRBV12-4; J: TRBJ1-2; D: NA; size: NA
CDR3: CAGSVLGQGRGSYTF; DNA: TGTGCCGGCAGCGTCCTTGGACAGGGGCGTGGTAGCTACACCTTC; V: TRBV12-3/TRBV12-4; J: TRBJ1-2; D: TRBD1; size: NA
CDR3: CASSPQLATGSIGYTF; DNA: TGTGCCAGCAGTCCCCAGCTGGCGACAGGGAGCATTGGCTACACCTTC; V: TRBV12-3/TRBV12-4; J: TRBJ1-2; D: TRBD1; size: medium-sized
CDR3: CASSLNLGTGNYGYTF; DNA: TGTGCCAGCAGTTTAAATCTTGGGACAGGGAACTATGGCTACACCTTC; V: TRBV12-3/TRBV12-4; J: TRBJ1-2; D: TRBD1; size: large
CDR3: CASGVDPALGYTF; DNA: TGTGCTAGTGGTGTTGACCCGGCGCTGGGCTACACCTTC; V: TRBV12-5; J: TRBJ1-2; D: NA; size: large
CDR3: CASRYQGTHGYTF; DNA: TGTGCCAGCAGGTATCAGGGAACCCATGGCTACACCTTC; V: TRBV12-3/TRBV12-4; J: TRBJ1-2; D: NA; size: large
CDR3: CASAQLGPSYGYTF; DNA: TGTGCTAGCGCCCAACTTGGACCATCCTATGGCTACACCTTC; V: TRBV12-3/TRBV12-4; J: TRBJ1-2; D: NA; size: NA
CDR3: CASRNRSYGYTF; DNA: TGTGCCAGCAGGAACCGGAGCTATGGCTACACCTTC; V: TRBV12-3/TRBV12-4; J: TRBJ1-2; D: NA; size: NA